The 20 T cell receptor beta chains listed next were all sequenced from one sample in a study of CD8 T cells in Susac syndrome. When the RNA was reverse transcribed, random hexamers were used with an input of about 0.5 to 1 ug. TCRdb used MiXCR to reprocess the immunoSEQ multiplex PCR reads, holding one entry per CDR3 protein. The data hold 180,000 or so distinct CDR3 sequences, with around 96% observed a single time. The source material was CD4+ T cells from PBMCs. The receptors here all came from a human donor in good health.

The chain is built from TRBV29-1 and TRBJ2-7; 7 bases map to TRBD1. The CDR3 extends over 13 amino acids. The V gene end was trimmed by 4 bases and the J gene end by 3 bases; junction bases not matched to a gene: 6. Germline V lookup: CDR1 SQVTM, CDR2 ANQGSEA. For the CDR3, the DNA is TGCAGCGTTGGTGACAGGGCAGGCTACGAGCAGTACTTC. It codes for CSVGDRAGYEQYF.

The chain couples TRBV18 to TRBJ1-2, with 10 positions matching TRBD1. The CDR3 contains 14 residues. V gave up 3 bases and J gave up 8 bases; unmatched junction bases: 6. Looked up from germline, CDR1 is KGHSH and CDR2 is LQKENI. CDR3 bases: TGTGCCAGCTCACCGGGACAGGGGAACGGAGGCTACACCTTC. Encoded protein: CASSPGQGNGGYTF.

The chain carries TRBV18 and TRBJ1-2, with D perhaps TRBD1 (6 bases). The V gene lost 2 bases and the J gene lost 5 bases, with 18 bases spanning the gap. This CDR3 region has 16 residues. The germline V gene has CDR1 KGHSH and CDR2 LQKENI. CDR3 loop: CASSPVSGDDLYGYTF. In nucleotides, the CDR3 is TGTGCCAGCTCACCAGTGTCAGGGGACGACCTATATGGCTACACCTTC.

The V gene is TRBV12-3 or TRBV12-4, the J gene TRBJ2-5, with D maybe TRBD1 (6 bases). The CDR3 covers 15 residues. V lost 3 bases to trimming and J lost 5 bases, with 16 bases between them. The CDR3 loop is CASSLGTRSLETQYF. In DNA form, the CDR3 reads TGTGCCAGCAGTTTGGGGACAAGGAGTTTGGAGACCCAGTACTTC.

V gene TRBV7-7 combines with J gene TRBJ1-5, with D maybe TRBD1 (6 bases). CDR1 and CDR2 (germline): SSHAT, FNYEAQ (reference sequence). The length of the CDR3 is 17 residues. V was cut by 5 bases and J by 0 bases, with 17 bases left in between. CDR3: CASSHGTPSHSNQPQHF. CDR3 bases: TGTGCCAGCAGCCACGGGACACCGAGCCATAGCAATCAGCCCCAGCATTTT. The entire variable domain, with the rest obtained from reference TRBV7-7 and TRBJ1-5, is as follows: GAGVSQSPRYKVTKRGQDVTLRCDPISSHATLYWYQQALGQGPEFLTYFNYEAQPDKSGLPSDRFSAERPEGSISTLTIQRTEQRDSAMYRCASSHGTPSHSNQPQHFGDGTRLSIL.

This rearrangement joins TRBV15 to TRBJ2-7, with a weak D call TRBD2 (5 bases). The CDR3 is 14 residues long. Germline V gene data show CDR1 as LNHNV and CDR2 as YYDKDF (reference sequence). V was cut by 0 bases and J by 3 bases, with 9 bases left in between. The CDR3: CATSRDTEGYEQYF. The CDR3 DNA reads as TGTGCCACCAGCAGAGATACCGAGGGCTACGAGCAGTACTTC.

The V call is TRBV29-1, the J call TRBJ2-7, with TRBD1 matching over 8 bases. The CDR3 has 14 amino acids. From germline, CDR1 is SQVTM and CDR2 ANQGSEA. The junction had 6 bases not matched to a gene; V was cut back by 3 bases and J by 2 bases. CDR3 sequence reads: CSVDPGQGTYEQYF. CDR3 nucleotide sequence: TGCAGCGTTGACCCCGGACAGGGCACCTACGAGCAGTACTTC.

CDR3 residues: CASSLKTSGRQYNEQFF. For the CDR3, the DNA is TGTGCCAGCAGCTTAAAAACTAGCGGGAGGCAATACAATGAGCAGTTCTTC. The gene calls are TRBV7-9 and TRBJ2-1; 12 bases align to TRBD2. The CDR3 has 17 amino acids. CDR1 is SEHNR, CDR2 FQNEAQ, per germline (reference sequence). J was trimmed by 4 bases and V by 2 bases; bases with no gene match: 6.

The J gene is TRBJ2-3, the V gene TRBV5-4; 14 bases are a match to TRBD2. The CDR3 contains 16 residues. After removal of 4 bases from V and 6 bases from J, the junction contained 7 bases not matched to a gene. Germline CDR1 SGHNT, CDR2 YYREEE (reference sequence). The CDR3 loop is CASSTTTSGRGDTQYF. The CDR3 DNA follows: TGTGCCAGCAGCACCACGACTAGCGGGAGGGGGGATACGCAGTATTTT. The complete variable domain, with remaining parts taken from reference TRBV5-4 and TRBJ2-3, reads ETGVTQSPTHLIKTRGQQVTLRCSSQSGHNTVSWYQQALGQGPQFIFQYYREEENGRGNFPPRFSGLQFPNYSSELNVNALELDDSALYLCASSTTTSGRGDTQYFGPGTRLTVL.

DNA for the CDR3: TGTGCCTGGAGAAGAAACAGGGAATCTGAAGCTTTCTTT. Its protein product is CAWRRNRESEAFF. V is TRBV30 and J is TRBJ1-1; the D gene is possibly TRBD1 (6 bases). Germline V CDR1 and CDR2: GTSNPN, SVGIG (reference sequence). The CDR3 contains 13 residues. Between the trimmed V and J ends, which lost 3 bases and 6 bases, there was a span of 14 bases.

The chain combines TRBV20-1 with TRBJ1-5; maybe TRBD1 (6 bases). Trimming removed 4 bases from V and 0 bases from J, with 16 bases in between. The CDR3 contains 16 residues. The V gene's germline CDR1 is DFQATT and CDR2 SNEGSKA (reference sequence). This CDR3 is CSATPGAGLSNQPQHF. The CDR3 DNA sequence: TGCAGTGCTACCCCAGGGGCAGGACTTAGCAATCAGCCCCAGCATTTT.

The chain joins TRBV18 to TRBJ2-4, with D maybe TRBD2 (5 bases). Germline V gene data show CDR1 as KGHSH and CDR2 as LQKENI. CDR3 size: 13 residues. V was cut by 3 bases and J by 6 bases, with 9 bases left in between. As DNA, the CDR3 is TGTGCCAGCTCACCGGAACTAGGAAACATTCAGTACTTC. Amino acid sequence: CASSPELGNIQYF.

The chain couples TRBV20-1 to TRBJ1-2; no clear D. The CDR3 loop spans 12 amino acids. Trimming left V 7 bases short and J 0 bases short, with 9 bases between. Germline CDR1 and CDR2: DFQATT and SNEGSKA (reference sequence). The chain's CDR3 is CSGRETNYGYTF. The CDR3 bases are TGCAGTGGTCGGGAGACTAACTATGGCTACACCTTC.

The V and J genes are TRBV6-5 and TRBJ2-1; the match to TRBD1 covers 8 bases. V was clipped by 5 bases and J by 5 bases; unmatched bases: 5. Germline V gene sequence: CDR1 MNHEY, CDR2 SVGAGI. The CDR3 contains 14 residues. The CDR3 coding sequence is TGTGCCAGCAGTACAGGGACAGGTAACAATGAGCAGTTCTTC. It yields the protein CASSTGTGNNEQFF.

The chain carries TRBV29-1 and TRBJ2-1; 9 bases line up with TRBD1. Per the germline V gene, CDR1 is SQVTM and CDR2 is ANQGSEA. With 5 bases clipped from V and 10 bases from J, the junction kept 9 bases outside the gene matches. The CDR3 is 13 amino acids. The CDR3 nucleotides read TGCAGCGTTATCTGGACAGGGGTCCGAGAGCAGTTCTTC. This encodes CSVIWTGVREQFF.

The chain combines TRBV15 with TRBJ2-7; the D is unclear. The CDR3 has 11 residues. The germline V gene has CDR1 LNHNV and CDR2 YYDKDF (reference sequence). Trimming pared 0 bases from V and 7 bases from J, leaving 4 bases between. The CDR3, as DNA: TGTGCCACCAGCAGAGATGGGGAGCAGTACTTC. Translation: CATSRDGEQYF.

The genes are TRBV20-1 and TRBJ2-1; D gene uncertain. With 0 bases removed from V and 13 bases from J, the gap between germline ends came to 10 bases. The CDR3 extends over 11 amino acids. Germline assignment: CDR1 DFQATT and CDR2 SNEGSKA (reference sequence). This CDR3 reads CSARDVQAQFF. The CDR3 DNA sequence: TGCAGTGCTAGAGATGTCCAGGCCCAGTTCTTC.

The chain employs TRBV29-1 and TRBJ1-1; D might be TRBD1 (5 bases). Deletions cut 4 bases from V and 4 bases from J, with 16 bases between. The CDR3 length is 14 residues. The V gene's germline CDR1 is SQVTM and CDR2 ANQGSEA. The CDR3 nucleotides read TGCAGCGTTGCCGGGGGAGGAAAGGGCACTGAAGCTTTCTTT. The encoded protein is CSVAGGGKGTEAFF.

This chain uses TRBV6-2 or TRBV6-3 with TRBJ1-2; D remains ambiguous. Trimming left V 0 bases short and J 4 bases short, with 9 bases between. The CDR3 runs 14 residues. CDR1 is MNHEY, CDR2 SVGEGT, per germline. The CDR3 protein is CASSYSEGGYGYTF. CDR3 DNA: TGTGCCAGCAGTTACTCGGAGGGCGGCTATGGCTACACCTTC.

This sequence joins TRBV4-2 and TRBJ2-6; 8 bases agree with TRBD1. Germline-derived CDR1 and CDR2 are LGHNA and YNFKEQ. V gave up 2 bases and J gave up 3 bases; unmatched junction bases: 3. The CDR3 runs to 16 residues. CDR3 residues: CASSQSRGLGANVLTF. CDR3 bases: TGTGCCAGCAGCCAATCCAGGGGGCTTGGGGCCAACGTCCTGACTTTC.